A selection of T cell receptor beta chains follows, all from one sample in a study of cytomegalovirus exposure and HLA in healthy donors. The table came from immunoSEQ multiplex PCR; TCRdb's copy has only in-frame clones and leaves some out. The sample yields fewer than 120,000 clones, approximately 78% seen once. The sequenced sample consisted of PBMCs. These receptors came from a woman younger than 45 in good health and CMV-seronegative. Both conserved end residues are part of each CDR3. D genes are given only for firm matches. Size tells how often a clone was seen (once, few, many) or the class of an expanded clone, and some rows leave it out.

cdr3_nt: TGTGCCAGCAGTCCGCGACAGGGGGCTGGAAACACCATATATTTT
cdr3_aa: CASSPRQGAGNTIYF
clone_size: -
v_call: TRBV14
j_call: TRBJ1-3
d_call: TRBD1

cdr3_nt: TGCGCCAGCAGCCAATTGACAGGGGCCGGGGAGCTGTTTTTT
cdr3_aa: CASSQLTGAGELFF
clone_size: -
v_call: TRBV4-1
j_call: TRBJ2-2
d_call: TRBD1

cdr3_nt: TGTGCCAGCAGCCAAGGGGGCGGGAGGGCCTCCTACAATGAGCAGTTCTTC
cdr3_aa: CASSQGGGRASYNEQFF
clone_size: few
v_call: TRBV4-2
j_call: TRBJ2-1
d_call: TRBD2

cdr3_nt: TGTGCCAGCAGACCATCAGGGGGCCATAATGAAAAACTGTTTTTT
cdr3_aa: CASRPSGGHNEKLFF
clone_size: -
v_call: TRBV7-9
j_call: TRBJ1-4
d_call: TRBD1

cdr3_nt: TGTGCCAGCAGCTTAGGAGATTTTTATGGCTACACCTTC
cdr3_aa: CASSLGDFYGYTF
clone_size: few
v_call: TRBV7-9
j_call: TRBJ1-2
d_call: -

cdr3_nt: TGTGCCAGCAGCCAAGAAGACAGGGGGTACAATGAGCAGTTCTTC
cdr3_aa: CASSQEDRGYNEQFF
clone_size: -
v_call: TRBV4-2
j_call: TRBJ2-1
d_call: TRBD1

cdr3_nt: TGCAGCGTTGAATACGGGATCCGGGGGGTAAGCACAGATACGCAGTATTTT
cdr3_aa: CSVEYGIRGVSTDTQYF
clone_size: -
v_call: TRBV29-1
j_call: TRBJ2-3
d_call: TRBD2

cdr3_nt: TGTGCCAGCAGCTGGACAGGGGGCAATTACTATGGCTACACCTTC
cdr3_aa: CASSWTGGNYYGYTF
clone_size: -
v_call: TRBV5-4
j_call: TRBJ1-2
d_call: TRBD1

cdr3_nt: TGTGCCAGCAGCCGTAGCGGGAGGGGCACAGATACGCAGTATTTT
cdr3_aa: CASSRSGRGTDTQYF
clone_size: few
v_call: TRBV7-3
j_call: TRBJ2-3
d_call: TRBD2

cdr3_nt: TGTGCCAGCAGTAGGGGGCGGGGATCCTACAATGAGCAGTTCTTC
cdr3_aa: CASSRGRGSYNEQFF
clone_size: -
v_call: TRBV6-5
j_call: TRBJ2-1
d_call: -

cdr3_nt: TGTGCCTGGAGTAGGCAGGGCGGAGAGACCCAGTACTTC
cdr3_aa: CAWSRQGGETQYF
clone_size: -
v_call: TRBV30
j_call: TRBJ2-5
d_call: -

cdr3_nt: TGCGCCAGCAGCCAAGGTAGCGGGGATCAGCCCCAGCATTTT
cdr3_aa: CASSQGSGDQPQHF
clone_size: -
v_call: TRBV4-1
j_call: TRBJ1-5
d_call: -

cdr3_nt: TGTGCTAGCAGCCCGGACAGGGCGAGTGAGACCCAGTACTTC
cdr3_aa: CASSPDRASETQYF
clone_size: -
v_call: TRBV7-7
j_call: TRBJ2-5
d_call: TRBD1

cdr3_nt: TGTGCCAGTAAGACAGGGCGTCAGCCCCAGCATTTT
cdr3_aa: CASKTGRQPQHF
clone_size: -
v_call: TRBV19
j_call: TRBJ1-5
d_call: TRBD1

cdr3_nt: TGTGCCAGCAGCCAAACTAGCGGGAGTAGCACCGGGGAGCTGTTTTTT
cdr3_aa: CASSQTSGSSTGELFF
clone_size: -
v_call: TRBV14
j_call: TRBJ2-2
d_call: TRBD2

cdr3_nt: TGCGCCAGCAGTCAACGAGGGAACTCTGGGGCCAACGTCCTGACTTTC
cdr3_aa: CASSQRGNSGANVLTF
clone_size: few
v_call: TRBV23-1
j_call: TRBJ2-6
d_call: -

cdr3_nt: TGTGCCAGCAGCCTTACTAGCGGGAGATCCTACAATGAGCAGTTCTTC
cdr3_aa: CASSLTSGRSYNEQFF
clone_size: -
v_call: TRBV7-8
j_call: TRBJ2-1
d_call: TRBD2

cdr3_nt: TGCAGCGTTGGGCGGGAAGGTGACGAGCAGTACTTC
cdr3_aa: CSVGREGDEQYF
clone_size: once
v_call: TRBV29-1
j_call: TRBJ2-7
d_call: -

cdr3_nt: TGTGCCTGGAGTCACCGTCCTCCGGGGGAGCAGTACTTC
cdr3_aa: CAWSHRPPGEQYF
clone_size: -
v_call: TRBV30
j_call: TRBJ2-7
d_call: -

cdr3_nt: TGCGCCAGCAGCCAGGGAGCGGGAGGTTCCTACAATGAGCAGTTCTTC
cdr3_aa: CASSQGAGGSYNEQFF
clone_size: -
v_call: TRBV4-3
j_call: TRBJ2-1
d_call: TRBD2

cdr3_nt: TGTGCCAGCAGCCCGAATCAGGTCACTGAAGCTTTCTTT
cdr3_aa: CASSPNQVTEAFF
clone_size: -
v_call: TRBV7-2
j_call: TRBJ1-1
d_call: -

cdr3_nt: TGTGCCTGGAGTTTAACTAGCGGGAGCTACGAGCAGTACTTC
cdr3_aa: CAWSLTSGSYEQYF
clone_size: -
v_call: TRBV30
j_call: TRBJ2-7
d_call: TRBD2

cdr3_nt: TGTGCCAGCAGTTTACAGACGGCTAGCGGGGAGCTGTTTTTT
cdr3_aa: CASSLQTASGELFF
clone_size: -
v_call: TRBV28
j_call: TRBJ2-2
d_call: -

cdr3_nt: TGCGCCAGCAGCCAAGATTACGGGACTACAGACAATGAGCAGTTCTTC
cdr3_aa: CASSQDYGTTDNEQFF
clone_size: once
v_call: TRBV4-3
j_call: TRBJ2-1
d_call: TRBD2

cdr3_nt: TGCAGCGTTAGGGGGGGGCCTGGCACTGAAGCTTTCTTT
cdr3_aa: CSVRGGPGTEAFF
clone_size: -
v_call: TRBV29-1
j_call: TRBJ1-1
d_call: -

cdr3_nt: TGCGCCAGCAGCCCGGGAGCACGACAGAGTACGCAGTATTTT
cdr3_aa: CASSPGARQSTQYF
clone_size: -
v_call: TRBV4-3
j_call: TRBJ2-3
d_call: -

cdr3_nt: TGTGCCAGCAGTTCGGCCGGGACAGGGAACACTGAAGCTTTCTTT
cdr3_aa: CASSSAGTGNTEAFF
clone_size: -
v_call: TRBV28
j_call: TRBJ1-1
d_call: TRBD1

cdr3_nt: TGTGCCAGCACTAGCCCTAGCTCGGGTCTCGAGCAGTACTTC
cdr3_aa: CASTSPSSGLEQYF
clone_size: -
v_call: TRBV7-9
j_call: TRBJ2-7
d_call: -

cdr3_nt: TGTGCCAGCAGCTTAAAGACACTCCACACTGAAGCTTTCTTT
cdr3_aa: CASSLKTLHTEAFF
clone_size: -
v_call: TRBV7-9
j_call: TRBJ1-1
d_call: -

cdr3_nt: TGCGCCAGCAGCCAGACTAGCGGGGGGGCCTATGAGCAGTTCTTC
cdr3_aa: CASSQTSGGAYEQFF
clone_size: -
v_call: TRBV5-1
j_call: TRBJ2-1
d_call: TRBD2

cdr3_nt: TGTGCCAGCAGTTCCCAGGGCTGGAGTAACACCATATATTTT
cdr3_aa: CASSSQGWSNTIYF
clone_size: -
v_call: TRBV6-5
j_call: TRBJ1-3
d_call: -

cdr3_nt: TGTGCCAGCAGCCAATCCCAGGGATATGGCTACACCTTC
cdr3_aa: CASSQSQGYGYTF
clone_size: -
v_call: TRBV16
j_call: TRBJ1-2
d_call: -

cdr3_nt: TGTGCCAGCAGCCCAGTTTGGGGCCGGACTAATGAAAAACTGTTTTTT
cdr3_aa: CASSPVWGRTNEKLFF
clone_size: -
v_call: TRBV9
j_call: TRBJ1-4
d_call: -

cdr3_nt: TGCAGTGGTTCCCGCACTGAAGCTTTCTTT
cdr3_aa: CSGSRTEAFF
clone_size: -
v_call: TRBV20-1
j_call: TRBJ1-1
d_call: -

cdr3_nt: TGTGCCAGCAGCTTAGTTAATTTACAGGGTACCTACGAGCAGTACTTC
cdr3_aa: CASSLVNLQGTYEQYF
clone_size: -
v_call: TRBV13
j_call: TRBJ2-7
d_call: -

cdr3_nt: TGTGCCAGCAGCCTAGACGGAGAAGAGACCCAGTACTTC
cdr3_aa: CASSLDGEETQYF
clone_size: -
v_call: TRBV7-2
j_call: TRBJ2-5
d_call: -

cdr3_nt: TGCGCCAGCAGCTTGGGGGGGACAGCCCATGGCTACACCTTC
cdr3_aa: CASSLGGTAHGYTF
clone_size: -
v_call: TRBV5-1
j_call: TRBJ1-2
d_call: TRBD1

cdr3_nt: TGTGCCAGCAGTGGAGCGGGGGGGCAAGAGACCCAGTACTTC
cdr3_aa: CASSGAGGQETQYF
clone_size: -
v_call: TRBV6-1
j_call: TRBJ2-5
d_call: TRBD2

cdr3_nt: TGTGCCAGCAGTGAATCGAACCCACTCTACGAGCAGTACTTC
cdr3_aa: CASSESNPLYEQYF
clone_size: -
v_call: TRBV25-1
j_call: TRBJ2-7
d_call: -

cdr3_nt: TGTGCCAGCAGTTGGTGGGCAGAATCGGACGAGCAGTACTTC
cdr3_aa: CASSWWAESDEQYF
clone_size: -
v_call: TRBV2
j_call: TRBJ2-7
d_call: -

cdr3_nt: TGTGCCAGCAGCTTCTCCGGGACAGGGGAGGGCTACACCTTC
cdr3_aa: CASSFSGTGEGYTF
clone_size: -
v_call: TRBV7-2
j_call: TRBJ1-2
d_call: TRBD1

cdr3_nt: TGTGCCAGCAGTGAAGGGAGACTACAGGGCGTGGGCGCTTTCTTT
cdr3_aa: CASSEGRLQGVGAFF
clone_size: -
v_call: TRBV6-1
j_call: TRBJ1-1
d_call: -

cdr3_nt: TGTGCCAGCAGCTTGTCGCAGGGGGCCAGCTATGGCTACACCTTC
cdr3_aa: CASSLSQGASYGYTF
clone_size: -
v_call: TRBV5-4
j_call: TRBJ1-2
d_call: TRBD1

cdr3_nt: TGTGCCAGCAGTTTCCGACAGAGATTTTACAATGAGCAGTTCTTC
cdr3_aa: CASSFRQRFYNEQFF
clone_size: -
v_call: TRBV28
j_call: TRBJ2-1
d_call: -

cdr3_nt: TGTGCCAGCAGTAGGGACAGCTTAGGGAGTCAGCCCCAGCATTTT
cdr3_aa: CASSRDSLGSQPQHF
clone_size: once
v_call: TRBV6-6
j_call: TRBJ1-5
d_call: TRBD1

cdr3_nt: TGTGCCAGCAGCTACTTCGGCAGCGCGGAGACCCAGTACTTC
cdr3_aa: CASSYFGSAETQYF
clone_size: -
v_call: TRBV6-1
j_call: TRBJ2-5
d_call: -

cdr3_nt: TGCGCCAGCAGCCTTCCTCGGAGGGGACCGAACACTGAAGCTTTCTTT
cdr3_aa: CASSLPRRGPNTEAFF
clone_size: few
v_call: TRBV4-1
j_call: TRBJ1-1
d_call: -

cdr3_nt: TGTGCCAGCACCCACAGGGCCTCGAACACTGAAGCTTTCTTT
cdr3_aa: CASTHRASNTEAFF
clone_size: -
v_call: TRBV28
j_call: TRBJ1-1
d_call: -